The next 27 T cell receptor gamma chains were all read from a single sample in a study of Vδ1+ human thymocytes. Study-level points and caveats: Thymic TRG and TRD repertoires appeared highly polyclonal, with Gaussian CDR3 length distributions.

No antigen has been assigned to these receptors. RNA was extracted from the cells and then reverse transcribed. Pooled V-gene forward primers with one constant-region reverse primer generated the CDR3 amplicons by multiplex PCR. TCRdb made new clone calls on the multiplex PCR reads using CATT. The sample records roughly 30,000 gamma-chain clones, roughly a fifth being singletons. Sequenced sample: Vdelta1+ gamma-delta thymocytes from the thymus. Indicated subset: FACS-sorted CD3+ TCRalphabeta- TCRVdelta1+ TCRVdelta2- thymocytes. The receptors originated from a boy in the first two years of life who had congenital heart surgery.

The chain is built from TRGV3 and TRGJ1 or TRGJ2. Germline CDR1 is VTNTFY and CDR2 is YDVSTARD (reference sequence). This CDR3 comprises 14 residues. The trim removed 0 bases at V and 9 bases at J, leaving 11 bases unmatched. In DNA form, the CDR3 reads TGTGCCACCTGGGACAGGCTGCGATGGAGTAAGAAACTCTTT. Its protein is CATWDRLRWSKKLF.

This clone was picked up a small number of times. The chain joins TRGV9 to TRGJ1 or TRGJ2. Germline V gene lookup returns CDR1 GITISATS and CDR2 ISYDGTV (reference sequence). The CDR3 length is 12 residues. Trimming removed 3 bases from V and 8 bases from J; junction bases left unmatched: 7. The CDR3 nucleotides are TGTGCCTTGTGGGAGCCCAGTAATAAGAAACTCTTT. It codes for CALWEPSNKKLF.

V usage is TRGV9 and J usage is TRGJP. The CDR3 runs 15 residues. V dropped 2 bases and J dropped 8; count of bases not matched to a gene: 3. The germline V gene encodes CDR1 GITISATS and CDR2 ISYDGTV (reference sequence). Here the CDR3 reads CALWEGKLGKKIKVF. The CDR3 DNA follows: TGTGCCTTGTGGGAGGGAAAGTTGGGCAAAAAAATCAAGGTATTT.

The sample holds a few counts of this clone. The chain links TRGV3 to TRGJP. The CDR3 is 17 residues long. J lost 7 bases, V lost 3 bases, and 9 bases had no gene match. The germline V gene has CDR1 VTNTFY and CDR2 YDVSTARD (reference sequence). The CDR3, as DNA: TGTGCCACCTGGGACCAGCCATCGGAGTTGGGCAAAAAAATCAAGGTATTT. This gives the protein CATWDQPSELGKKIKVF.

This clone has a handful of counts. The V and J genes are TRGV3 and TRGJ1 or TRGJ2. Trimming at V came to 0 bases and at J to 12 bases, leaving 8 bases not matched to a gene. The CDR3 contains 12 residues. Germline lookup yields CDR1 VTNTFY and CDR2 YDVSTARD (reference sequence). The CDR3 coding sequence is TGTGCCACCTGGGACAGGCAAGTTGGGAAACTCTTT. Translation: CATWDRQVGKLF.

This chain links TRGV9 with TRGJ1 or TRGJ2. The length of the CDR3 is 13 residues. The ends lost 0 bases at V and 12 bases at J; junction bases unmatched: 11. Germline values: CDR1 GITISATS, CDR2 ISYDGTV (reference sequence). The CDR3 sequence is CALWEVQNGWKLF. The CDR3 DNA reads TGTGCCTTGTGGGAGGTGCAAAACGGGTGGAAACTCTTT.

This clone turned up a few times. V gene TRGV9 combines with J gene TRGJ1 or TRGJ2. Germline CDR1 reads GITISATS; CDR2 reads ISYDGTV (reference sequence). The length of the CDR3 is 11 residues. J was trimmed by 8 bases and V by 3 bases; bases with no gene match: 4. DNA for the CDR3: TGTGCCTTGTGGGAGTGGCATAAGAAACTCTTT. This sequence encodes CALWEWHKKLF.

With regard to this clone: Other DNA sequences in this specimen translate into the identical CDR3. This chain connects TRGV4 to TRGJP1. Germline V CDR1 and CDR2: EGSTGY, YDSYTSSV. After removal of 1 base from V and 3 bases from J, the junction contained 2 bases not matched to a gene. CDR3 length: 14 residues. The CDR3 nucleotides are TGTGCCACCTGGGATGGTCCCACTGGTTGGTTCAAGATATTT. It encodes CATWDGPTGWFKIF.

The chain is built from TRGV3 and TRGJ1 or TRGJ2. Germline V gives CDR1 VTNTFY, CDR2 YDVSTARD (reference sequence). This CDR3 region has 12 residues. V was clipped by 2 bases and J by 10 bases; unmatched bases: 8. The CDR3 DNA is TGTGCCACCTGGGACAAACCCAGGAAGAAACTCTTT. Protein sequence: CATWDKPRKKLF.

This chain connects TRGV8 to TRGJ1 or TRGJ2. Unmatched junction bases numbered 11, after V lost 5 bases and J lost 4 bases. Per the germline V gene, CDR1 is VENAVY and CDR2 is YDSYNSRV. The CDR3 has 14 residues. CDR3 nucleotide sequence: TGTGCCACCTGGGCCGCCACGGAATATTATAAGAAACTCTTT. Amino acids: CATWAATEYYKKLF.

The genes are TRGV2 and TRGJP2. Germline loops: CDR1 EGSNGY, CDR2 YDSYNSKV. This CDR3 contains 17 residues. V was pared by 0 bases and J by 0 bases, with 7 bases of the junction left unmatched. The CDR3 DNA sequence: TGTGCCACCTGGGACGGGCGGTGGGATAGTAGTGATTGGATCAAGACGTTT. Translated, it gives CATWDGRWDSSDWIKTF.

A few counts support this clone. The gene calls are TRGV5 and TRGJ1 or TRGJ2. Unmatched junction bases numbered 15, after V lost 1 base and J lost 6 bases. Germline CDR1 and CDR2: VINAFY and YDVSNSKD. The CDR3 totals 16 residues. The CDR3 DNA follows: TGTGCCACCTGGGACAGTCCTCCTCCCCCACTTTATAAGAAACTCTTT. Amino acids: CATWDSPPPPLYKKLF.

The chain employs TRGV9 and TRGJ1 or TRGJ2. CDR1 and CDR2 from the germline V gene are GITISATS and ISYDGTV (reference sequence). Germline trimming cut 5 bases from V and 9 bases from J; bases unmatched to any gene: 7. The CDR3 loop spans 11 amino acids. The CDR3 spells CALWATLKKLF. The CDR3 nucleotides are TGTGCCTTGTGGGCGACCCTTAAGAAACTCTTT.

The sample holds a few counts of this clone. Mismatch with germline at one junction end may stem from a read error. The chain uses TRGV9 and TRGJ1 or TRGJ2. The CDR3 has 13 residues. From germline, CDR1 is GITISATS and CDR2 ISYDGTV (reference sequence). CDR3 sequence reads: CALWVLAHYKKLF. The CDR3 DNA reads TGCGCCTTGTGGGTTCTGGCTCATTATAAGAAACTCTTT.

This clone was observed a few times. Its ends do not fully match the called genes, so a read error is possible. V is TRGV9 and J is TRGJ1 or TRGJ2. CDR1 GITISATS and CDR2 ISYDGTV come from the germline V gene (reference sequence). CDR3 size: 13 residues. Here the CDR3 reads CALWGVCYYKKLF. DNA for the CDR3: TGTGCCTTGTGGGGGGTGTGTTATTATAAGAAACTCTTT.

The chain carries TRGV2 and TRGJ1 or TRGJ2. The CDR3 covers 15 residues. CDR1 is EGSNGY, CDR2 YDSYNSKV, per germline. V was pared by 0 bases and J by 1 base, with 6 bases of the junction left unmatched. DNA for the CDR3: TGTGCCACCTGGGACGGGCTCCCTAATTATTATAAGAAACTCTTT. Amino acids: CATWDGLPNYYKKLF.

The genes are TRGV4 and TRGJ1 or TRGJ2. The CDR3 covers 13 residues. The junction had 7 bases not matched to a gene; V was cut back by 5 bases and J by 3 bases. Germline V gene sequence: CDR1 EGSTGY, CDR2 YDSYTSSV. The CDR3: CATWARPYYKKLF. The CDR3 DNA reads TGTGCCACCTGGGCCCGCCCTTATTATAAGAAACTCTTT.

The chain couples TRGV5 to TRGJ1 or TRGJ2. The CDR3 runs to 14 residues. Germline V gene sequence: CDR1 VINAFY, CDR2 YDVSNSKD. The V and J ends lost 2 bases and 2 bases, in that order; junction bases with no gene match: 6. In DNA form, the CDR3 reads TGTGCCACCTGGGACAACAAGTATTATTATAAGAAACTCTTT. Translating it yields CATWDNKYYYKKLF.

In this sample, this clone turned up a few times. This chain uses TRGV9 with TRGJ1 or TRGJ2. Germline V gives CDR1 GITISATS, CDR2 ISYDGTV (reference sequence). Trimming took 3 bases from V and 11 from J; bases not matched to a gene: 7. CDR3 length: 11 residues. The CDR3 DNA is TGTGCCTTGTGGGAGAGTTGGGAGAAACTCTTT. It yields the protein CALWESWEKLF.

This clone is deemed medium-sized. The rearrangement joins TRGV8 to TRGJ1 or TRGJ2. The CDR3 is 12 residues long. CDR1 and CDR2 (germline): VENAVY, YDSYNSRV. J lost 4 bases, V lost 3 bases, and 3 bases had no gene match. As DNA, the CDR3 is TGTGCCACCTGGGATCCGTATTATAAGAAACTCTTT. Amino acids: CATWDPYYKKLF.

J is TRGJ1 or TRGJ2 and V is TRGV4. This CDR3 contains 14 residues. The germline V gene encodes CDR1 EGSTGY and CDR2 YDSYTSSV. J lost 3 bases, V lost 1 base, and 6 bases had no gene match. The CDR3 spells CATWDGIGYYKKLF. DNA for the CDR3: TGTGCCACCTGGGATGGAATTGGTTATTATAAGAAACTCTTT.

This clone was counted a few times. A clone one base away is much larger, so this may be a read error. Additional DNA sequences in this sample encode the identical CDR3. The chain combines TRGV2 with TRGJ1 or TRGJ2. Unmatched junction bases numbered 5, after V lost 0 bases and J lost 12 bases. Germline V gene lookup returns CDR1 EGSNGY and CDR2 YDSYNSKV. The CDR3 loop spans 11 amino acids. Here the CDR3 DNA reads TGTGCCACCTGGGACGGGCGGGCGAAACTCTTT. This encodes CATWDGRAKLF.

The rearrangement links TRGV9 to TRGJ1 or TRGJ2. The CDR3 covers 16 residues. The V gene end was trimmed by 0 bases and the J gene end by 1 base; junction bases not matched to a gene: 9. CDR1 and CDR2 (germline): GITISATS, ISYDGTV (reference sequence). CDR3 in amino acids: CALWEVQWQNYYKKLF. CDR3 DNA sequence: TGTGCCTTGTGGGAGGTGCAATGGCAAAATTATTATAAGAAACTCTTT.

With regard to this clone: A much bigger clone sits one base away, suggesting this may be a read error. The V call is TRGV3, the J call TRGJ1 or TRGJ2. This CDR3 is 10 amino acids long. The V segment lost 6 bases and the J segment 5 bases; nucleotides outside the gene matches: 1. Germline V gives CDR1 VTNTFY, CDR2 YDVSTARD (reference sequence). The CDR3 DNA sequence: TGTGCCACCTGGAATTATAAGAAACTCTTT. This encodes CATWNYKKLF.

As for this clone: At the DNA level, this CDR3 is encoded by other sequences in the same sample as well. This chain uses TRGV8 with TRGJ1 or TRGJ2. The germline gives CDR1 VENAVY, CDR2 YDSYNSRV. The CDR3 is 12 residues long. The V segment lost 3 bases and the J segment 5 bases; nucleotides outside the gene matches: 4. For the CDR3, the DNA is TGTGCCACCTGGGATCCTAATTATAAGAAACTCTTT. Protein sequence: CATWDPNYKKLF.

The chain links TRGV5 to TRGJ1 or TRGJ2. Germline V gene sequence: CDR1 VINAFY, CDR2 YDVSNSKD. This CDR3 has 16 residues. V shed 0 bases, J shed 3 bases, and the junction held 11 bases outside the gene matches. The CDR3 is CATWDRRNKSYYKKLF. CDR3 in DNA: TGTGCCACCTGGGACAGGCGGAATAAGAGTTATTATAAGAAACTCTTT.

This clone was counted between two and nine times. The chain carries TRGV8 and TRGJ1 or TRGJ2. J lost 3 bases, V lost 3 bases, and 5 bases had no gene match. The CDR3 sequence is 13 residues long. Germline V gene lookup returns CDR1 VENAVY and CDR2 YDSYNSRV. CDR3 sequence (DNA): TGTGCCACCTGGGATCGTATTTATTATAAGAAACTCTTT. Its protein product is CATWDRIYYKKLF.